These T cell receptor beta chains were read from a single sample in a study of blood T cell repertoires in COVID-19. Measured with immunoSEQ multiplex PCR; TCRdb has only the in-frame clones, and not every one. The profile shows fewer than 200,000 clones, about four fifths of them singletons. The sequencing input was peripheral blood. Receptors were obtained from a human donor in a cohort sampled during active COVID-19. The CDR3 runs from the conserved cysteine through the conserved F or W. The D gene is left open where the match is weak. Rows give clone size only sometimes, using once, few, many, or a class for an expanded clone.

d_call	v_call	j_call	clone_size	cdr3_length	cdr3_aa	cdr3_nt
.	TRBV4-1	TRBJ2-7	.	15	CASSQAMGRAEEQYF	TGCGCCAGCAGCCAAGCGATGGGCAGGGCGGAGGAGCAGTACTTC
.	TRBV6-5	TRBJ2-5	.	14	CASTPDNGQETQYF	TGTGCCAGCACGCCGGACAACGGCCAAGAGACCCAGTACTTC
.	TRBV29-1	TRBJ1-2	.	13	CSVRESVVYGYTF	TGCAGCGTGAGGGAAAGCGTGGTTTATGGCTACACCTTC
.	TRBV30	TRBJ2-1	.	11	CAWSLREEQFF	TGTGCCTGGAGCTTAAGGGAGGAGCAGTTCTTC
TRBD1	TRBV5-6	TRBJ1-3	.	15	CASSPTGDSSNTIYF	TGTGCCAGCAGCCCTACAGGGGACAGCTCAAACACCATATATTTT
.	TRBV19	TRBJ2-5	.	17	CASRAGDTAGSRETQYF	TGTGCCAGCAGAGCAGGCGATACGGCGGGGAGTAGGGAGACCCAGTACTTC
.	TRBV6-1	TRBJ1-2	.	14	CASSDRLIQHGYTF	TGTGCCAGCAGTGACCGGCTTATACAGCATGGCTACACCTTC
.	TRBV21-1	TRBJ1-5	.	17	CASPLLKAGYSNQPQHF	TGTGCCAGCCCCCTTCTTAAAGCAGGTTATAGCAATCAGCCCCAGCATTTT
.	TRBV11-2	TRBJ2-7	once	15	CASSLDRGASYEQYF	TGTGCCAGCAGCTTAGACAGGGGGGCCTCCTACGAGCAGTACTTC
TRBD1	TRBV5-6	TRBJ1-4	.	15	CASSTDRTLNEKLFF	TGTGCCAGCAGCACGGACAGGACGTTGAATGAAAAACTGTTTTTT
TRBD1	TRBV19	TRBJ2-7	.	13	CASSGDRAYEQYF	TGTGCCAGTAGTGGTGACAGGGCCTACGAGCAGTACTTC
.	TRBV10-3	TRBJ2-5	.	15	CAISESGKGVETQYF	TGTGCCATCAGTGAGTCAGGAAAGGGGGTGGAGACCCAGTACTTC
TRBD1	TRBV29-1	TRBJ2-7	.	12	CSAGDRVYEQYF	TGCAGCGCCGGGGACAGAGTGTACGAGCAGTACTTC
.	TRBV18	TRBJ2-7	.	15	CASSPPGGAPGEQYF	TGTGCCAGCTCACCACCAGGGGGAGCCCCGGGCGAGCAGTACTTC
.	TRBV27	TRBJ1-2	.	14	CASSTATFGYGYTF	TGTGCCAGCTCAACAGCCACCTTTGGCTATGGCTACACCTTC
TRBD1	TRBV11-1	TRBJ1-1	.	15	CASSLISGGFDEAFF	TGTGCCAGCAGCTTAATTTCAGGGGGGTTTGATGAAGCTTTCTTT
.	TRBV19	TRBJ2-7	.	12	CASSDSLGEQYF	TGTGCCAGTAGTGACAGCCTTGGAGAGCAGTACTTC
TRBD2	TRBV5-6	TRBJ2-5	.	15	CASSLGRGGLETQYF	TGTGCCAGCAGCTTGGGACGGGGGGGCCTCGAGACCCAGTACTTC
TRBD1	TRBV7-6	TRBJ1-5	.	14	CASSPTGSGQPQHF	TGTGCCAGCAGCCCGACAGGGAGCGGTCAGCCCCAGCATTTT
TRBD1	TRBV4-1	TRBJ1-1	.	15	CASSQGGQGFTEAFF	TGCGCCAGCAGCCAAGGGGGACAGGGGTTCACTGAAGCTTTCTTT
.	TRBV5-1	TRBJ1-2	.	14	CASSLESANYGYTF	TGCGCCAGCAGCTTGGAGTCGGCTAACTATGGCTACACCTTC
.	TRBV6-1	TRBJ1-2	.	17	CASSESHTEAFNYGYTF	TGTGCCAGCAGTGAAAGTCATACAGAAGCATTTAACTATGGCTACACCTTC
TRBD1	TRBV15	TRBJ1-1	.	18	CATSSDMQDREMNTEAFF	TGTGCCACCAGCAGTGACATGCAGGACAGGGAAATGAACACTGAAGCTTTCTTT
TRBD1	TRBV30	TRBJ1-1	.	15	CAWSGGTGGNTEAFF	TGTGCCTGGAGTGGCGGGACAGGGGGGAACACTGAAGCTTTCTTT
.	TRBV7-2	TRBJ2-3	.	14	CASSLERSTDTQYF	TGTGCCAGCAGCTTAGAACGGAGCACAGATACGCAGTATTTT
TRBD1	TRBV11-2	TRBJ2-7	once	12	CASSLLPGQGTF	TGTGCCAGCAGCTTATTACCGGGACAGGGAACGTTC
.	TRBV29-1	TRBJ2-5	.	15	CSFSTPGPLRETQYF	TGCAGCTTTAGTACCCCAGGGCCCCTGAGAGAGACCCAGTACTTC
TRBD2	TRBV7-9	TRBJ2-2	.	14	CASSSPGRSGELFF	TGTGCCAGCAGCTCACCCGGGAGGAGCGGGGAGCTGTTTTTT
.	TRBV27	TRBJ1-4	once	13	CASKHGGAEKLFF	TGTGCCAGCAAACACGGGGGGGCTGAAAAACTGTTTTTT
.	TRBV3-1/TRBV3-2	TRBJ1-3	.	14	CASSQLADGNTIYF	TGTGCCAGCAGCCAATTGGCAGATGGAAACACCATATATTTT
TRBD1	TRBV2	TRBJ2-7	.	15	CASSGDRGFSYEQYF	TGTGCCAGCAGTGGGGACAGGGGTTTTTCCTACGAGCAGTACTTC
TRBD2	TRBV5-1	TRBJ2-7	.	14	CASSLRGGRGEQYF	TGCGCCAGCAGCTTGCGGGGGGGCCGGGGCGAGCAGTACTTC
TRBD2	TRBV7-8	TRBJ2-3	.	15	CASTTGTSGANTQYF	TGTGCCAGCACCACCGGGACTAGCGGTGCTAATACGCAGTATTTT
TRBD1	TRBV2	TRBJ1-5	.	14	CASSSGQGGQPQHF	TGTGCCAGCAGTTCTGGACAGGGTGGACAGCCCCAGCATTTT
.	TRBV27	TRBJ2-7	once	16	CASSRSPGTRINEQYF	TGTGCCAGCAGTCGTTCGCCCGGGACAAGGATAAACGAGCAGTACTTC
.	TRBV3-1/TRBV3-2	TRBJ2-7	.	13	CASSQTVTYEQYF	TGTGCCAGCAGCCAAACGGTGACCTACGAGCAGTACTTC
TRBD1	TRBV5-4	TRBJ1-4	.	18	CASSSGTGGLPTNEKLFF	TGTGCCAGCAGCTCTGGGACAGGGGGACTCCCCACTAATGAAAAACTGTTTTTT
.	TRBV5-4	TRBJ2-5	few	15	CASSLGAGFRETQYF	TGTGCCAGCAGCTTGGGGGCGGGCTTCCGGGAGACCCAGTACTTC
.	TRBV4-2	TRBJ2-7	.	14	CASSYHRFSNEQYF	TGTGCCAGCAGCTACCACAGGTTCTCCAACGAGCAGTACTTC
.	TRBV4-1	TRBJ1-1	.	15	CASSQKQDWDTEAFF	TGCGCCAGCAGCCAGAAACAGGATTGGGACACTGAAGCTTTCTTT
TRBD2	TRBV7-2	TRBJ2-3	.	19	CASSRIGTSGGGRTDTQYF	TGTGCCAGCAGCCGCATCGGGACTAGCGGGGGGGGACGCACAGATACGCAGTATTTT
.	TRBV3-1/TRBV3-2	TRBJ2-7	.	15	CASSQEKAGTYEQYF	TGTGCCAGCAGCCAAGAAAAGGCAGGTACCTACGAGCAGTACTTC
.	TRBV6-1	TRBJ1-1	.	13	CASSEGGITEAFF	TGTGCCAGCAGTGAAGGAGGAATCACTGAAGCTTTCTTT
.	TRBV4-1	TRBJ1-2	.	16	CASSQETQRANYGYTF	TGCGCCAGCAGCCAAGAAACCCAGCGAGCTAACTATGGCTACACCTTC
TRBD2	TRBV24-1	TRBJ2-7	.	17	CATPWAAIAGLSYEQYF	TGTGCCACCCCCTGGGCGGCTATAGCGGGACTCTCCTACGAGCAGTACTTC
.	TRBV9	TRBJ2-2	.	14	CASSLAGDTGELFF	TGTGCCAGCAGCCTCGCAGGGGACACCGGGGAGCTGTTTTTT
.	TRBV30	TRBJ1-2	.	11	CAWINNYGYTF	TGTGCCTGGATAAATAACTATGGCTACACCTTC
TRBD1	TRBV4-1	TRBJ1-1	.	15	CASSLGTGVSTEAFF	TGCGCCAGCAGCCTCGGGACAGGGGTGAGCACTGAAGCTTTCTTT
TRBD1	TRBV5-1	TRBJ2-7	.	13	CASGSGTGYEQYF	TGCGCCAGCGGATCCGGGACAGGCTACGAGCAGTACTTC
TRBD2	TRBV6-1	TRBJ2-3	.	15	CASSDLSGVTDTQYF	TGTGCCAGCAGTGATCTGAGCGGGGTCACAGATACGCAGTATTTT
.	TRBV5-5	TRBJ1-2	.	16	CASSLGIAGSGYGYTF	TGTGCCAGCAGCTTGGGAATTGCGGGATCTGGGTATGGCTACACCTTC
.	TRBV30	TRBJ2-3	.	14	CAWSVGGSTDTQYF	TGTGCCTGGAGTGTCGGCGGTAGCACAGATACGCAGTATTTT
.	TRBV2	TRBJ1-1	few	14	CASSGGWVNTEAFF	TGTGCCAGCAGTGGGGGCTGGGTGAACACTGAAGCTTTCTTT
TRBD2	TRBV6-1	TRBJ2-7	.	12	CASSEAPGGQYF	TGTGCCAGCAGTGAAGCGCCGGGAGGGCAGTACTTC
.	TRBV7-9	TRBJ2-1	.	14	CASSLQDSYNEQFF	TGTGCCAGCAGCTTACAGGACAGCTACAATGAGCAGTTCTTC
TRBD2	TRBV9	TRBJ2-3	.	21	CAIFMAVKGLTSGGGTDTQYF	TGTGCCATATTCATGGCAGTCAAAGGCTTGACTAGCGGGGGGGGCACAGATACGCAGTATTTT
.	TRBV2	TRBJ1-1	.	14	CASPTGRGTTEAFF	TGTGCCAGCCCTACGGGCAGGGGCACCACTGAAGCTTTCTTT